The next 8 T cell receptor beta chains were all read from a single sample in a study of T cells in Graves' hyperthyroidism and ophthalmopathy. Amplification of TCR beta CDR3 regions was performed using RNA transcripts as template. First-round RT-PCR targeting the TCR CDR3 was performed with the HTBI primer set. TCRdb itself ran the multiplex PCR reads through MiXCR, one entry per CDR3 protein. The sample yields approximately 400,000 distinct CDR3 sequences, about 18% seen once. The sequencing input was blood. These receptors came from a man younger than 30 with Graves' ophthalmopathy.

The table lists this clonotype with many counts. The rearrangement joins TRBV20-1 to TRBJ1-5; D unclear. The CDR3 spans 11 residues. Per the germline V gene, CDR1 is DFQATT and CDR2 is SNEGSKA (reference sequence). The V end was cut by 3 bases, the J end by 3 bases, with 3 bases between. This CDR3 reads CSARDNQPQHF. CDR3 nucleotide sequence: TGCAGTGCTAGGGACAATCAGCCCCAGCATTTT.

This clonotype was seen at least ten times. V gene TRBV24-1 combines with J gene TRBJ2-5, with 11 bases lining up with TRBD2. Germline CDR1 KGHDR, CDR2 SFDVKD. With V trimmed by 3 bases and J by 1 base, 9 bases remained unmatched. The CDR3 covers 18 residues. The CDR3 is CATSDAWLAGGPQETQYF. CDR3 DNA sequence: TGTGCCACCAGTGATGCCTGGCTAGCGGGGGGTCCCCAAGAGACCCAGTACTTC.

The chain is built from TRBV28 and TRBJ2-1; tentative D call: TRBD2 (5 bases). The ends were cut back, 5 bases at V and 2 bases at J, with 19 bases in the middle. This CDR3 has 17 residues. Germline lookup yields CDR1 MDHEN and CDR2 SYDVKM. The CDR3 here is CASSTLMGEEAYNEQFF. The DNA of the CDR3 is TGTGCCAGCAGTACCCTGATGGGAGAGGAGGCCTACAATGAGCAGTTCTTC.

This clonotype was observed many times. The chain couples TRBV19 to TRBJ2-3; D uncertain. V lost 5 bases, J lost 4 bases, and 10 bases lay in between. The germline V gene encodes CDR1 LNHDA and CDR2 SQIVND (reference sequence). This CDR3 contains 13 residues. The CDR3 loop is CASSPLHPDTQYF. The DNA of the CDR3 is TGTGCCAGTAGTCCGCTCCATCCAGATACGCAGTATTTT.

This clonotype was picked up a small number of times. The chain couples TRBV5-1 to TRBJ2-3, with D uncertain. Germline loops: CDR1 SGHRS, CDR2 YFSETQ. The ends were cut back, 5 bases at V and 0 bases at J, with 19 bases in the middle. The CDR3 sequence is 17 residues long. Here the CDR3 DNA reads TGCGCCAGCAGTTTTGTTGACGGCTCCTCTAGCACAGATACGCAGTATTTT. Protein product: CASSFVDGSSSTDTQYF.

Many counts were recorded for this clonotype. The chain joins TRBV6-1 to TRBJ2-7; D remains ambiguous. CDR1 is MNHNS, CDR2 SASEGT, per germline. The CDR3 runs to 13 residues. The V and J ends lost 1 base and 7 bases respectively, with 11 bases between them. The CDR3 loop reads CASSEEQPREQYF. The DNA of the CDR3 is TGTGCCAGCAGTGAAGAACAGCCGCGAGAGCAGTACTTC.

Details on this clonotype: Germline is not matched at one junction end, which may reflect a read error. This chain connects TRBV5-1 to TRBJ2-7; perhaps TRBD2 as D (7 bases). CDR3 length equals 15 residues. Germline V lookup: CDR1 SGHRS, CDR2 YFSETQ. The chain's CDR3 is CASARGGGQNHEQCF. DNA for the CDR3: TGCGCCAGCGCCCGAGGGGGGGGCCAGAATCACGAGCAGTGCTTC.

In this sample, this clonotype turned up many times. The gene calls are TRBV7-8 and TRBJ2-7; D ambiguous. Trimming took off 4 bases at V and 6 bases at J, with 7 bases between the two ends. Germline CDR1 SGHVS, CDR2 FQNEAQ. This CDR3 is 11 amino acids long. The CDR3 DNA reads TGTGCCAGCAGCTATTCGGTCGAGCAGTACTTC. Translated, it gives CASSYSVEQYF.